Shown below are 21 T cell receptor beta chains from a single sample sequenced in a study of cytomegalovirus exposure and HLA in healthy donors. Some clones are missing from TCRdb's copy, which holds only in-frame ones; the method was immunoSEQ multiplex PCR. The table lists about 50,000 clones, 93% of them singletons. The material sequenced was PBMCs. These receptors originate from a woman between 18 and 29 years old in good health and CMV-seropositive.

J is TRBJ2-2 and V is TRBV7-7; D is unresolved. With 2 bases removed from V and 4 bases from J, the gap between germline ends came to 5 bases. Germline V gene data show CDR1 as SSHAT and CDR2 as FNYEAQ (reference sequence). The CDR3 has 13 amino acids. The CDR3 here is CASSLLSTGELFF. CDR3 sequence (DNA): TGTGCCAGCAGCTTATTGAGCACCGGGGAGCTGTTTTTT.

J is TRBJ1-6 and V is TRBV7-2, with 7 bases that match TRBD1. V lost 3 bases, J lost 9 bases, and 8 bases stayed unmatched. Germline values: CDR1 SGHTA, CDR2 FQGNSA. This CDR3 has 15 residues. DNA of the CDR3: TGTGCCAGCAGCTTGCAGGGGGTGTCAGGTTCACCCCTCCACTTT. Translation gives CASSLQGVSGSPLHF.

The CDR3 coding sequence is TGTGCCTGGAGCGAGGACAGGTCCCCTTCCTACGAGCAGTACTTC. This sequence encodes CAWSEDRSPSYEQYF. The chain combines TRBV30 with TRBJ2-7, with TRBD1 matching 7 bases. V gave up 3 bases and J gave up 1 base; unmatched junction bases: 9. The CDR3 loop spans 15 amino acids. Germline values: CDR1 GTSNPN, CDR2 SVGIG (reference sequence).

As DNA, the CDR3 is TGTGCCAGCAGCTTAGGACAGGGAGATGGCTATGGCTACACCTTC. This encodes CASSLGQGDGYGYTF. This chain uses TRBV7-9 with TRBJ1-2; 7 bases fit TRBD1. Germline V gene lookup returns CDR1 SEHNR and CDR2 FQNEAQ (reference sequence). This CDR3 has 15 residues. V shed 1 base and J 4 bases; nucleotides not matched to a gene: 6.

This rearrangement joins TRBV19 to TRBJ1-1; D is unresolved. The V and J ends lost 1 base and 8 bases respectively, with 8 bases between them. Germline V gives CDR1 LNHDA, CDR2 SQIVND (reference sequence). This CDR3 contains 12 residues. CDR3 in DNA: TGTGCCAGTAGTATAGTGGGCAGGGAAGCTTTCTTT. It encodes CASSIVGREAFF.

The CDR3 sequence is CASSPGRANEKLFF. The CDR3 bases are TGTGCCAGCTCACCAGGGAGGGCTAATGAAAAACTGTTTTTT. This sequence joins TRBV18 and TRBJ1-4; unclear D gene. The germline gives CDR1 KGHSH, CDR2 LQKENI. This CDR3 has 14 residues. Trimming took off 2 bases at V and 3 bases at J, with 7 bases between the two ends.

The chain is built from TRBV4-3 and TRBJ1-1, with D possibly TRBD1 on 5 matching bases. CDR3 length equals 15 residues. The V gene lost 0 bases and the J gene lost 4 bases, with 12 bases spanning the gap. Germline loops: CDR1 LGHNA, CDR2 YSLEER. CDR3 protein: CASSQDSGGGTEAFF. The CDR3 DNA reads as TGCGCCAGCAGCCAAGATTCTGGGGGAGGCACTGAAGCTTTCTTT.

The chain is built from TRBV19 and TRBJ2-1; the match to TRBD1 covers 11 bases. There are 16 residues in the CDR3. Germline V lookup: CDR1 LNHDA, CDR2 SQIVND (reference sequence). V shed 5 bases, J shed 8 bases, and the junction held 11 bases outside the gene matches. The CDR3 loop reads CASSFGGQGVADEQFF. The CDR3, as DNA: TGTGCCAGTAGTTTTGGGGGACAGGGGGTCGCTGATGAGCAGTTCTTC.

The genes are TRBV9 and TRBJ1-1; 9 bases are a match to TRBD1. CDR3 length: 15 residues. CDR1 is SGDLS, CDR2 YYNGEE, per germline. After removal of 2 bases from V and 1 base from J, the junction contained 3 bases not matched to a gene. Here the CDR3 DNA reads TGTGCCAGCAGCGTTCTGGGACAGGGGAACACTGAAGCTTTCTTT. Its protein product is CASSVLGQGNTEAFF.

The chain employs TRBV9 and TRBJ2-7; the D gene is possibly TRBD2 (5 bases). The CDR3 length is 15 residues. Trimming left V 0 bases short and J 4 bases short, with 14 bases between. Germline assignment: CDR1 SGDLS and CDR2 YYNGEE. CDR3 sequence reads: CASSVDTGSGYEQYF. For the CDR3, the DNA is TGTGCCAGCAGCGTAGATACGGGGAGTGGATACGAGCAGTACTTC. Using reference TRBV9 and TRBJ2-7 for the parts outside the CDR3, the full variable domain is DSGVTQTPKHLITATGQRVTLRCSPRSGDLSVYWYQQSLDQGLQFLIQYYNGEERAKGNILERFSAQQFPDLHSELNLSSLELGDSALYFCASSVDTGSGYEQYFGPGTRLTVT.

This sequence joins TRBV9 and TRBJ1-1, with D uncertain. Trimming cost V 2 bases and J 0 bases, with 5 bases left between them. Germline values: CDR1 SGDLS, CDR2 YYNGEE. This CDR3 contains 13 residues. The CDR3 sequence is CASSVAVNTEAFF. Here the CDR3 DNA reads TGTGCCAGCAGCGTCGCGGTGAACACTGAAGCTTTCTTT.

The chain has TRBV6-5 and TRBJ1-3; perhaps TRBD1 as D (6 bases). This CDR3 region has 14 residues. From germline, CDR1 is MNHEY and CDR2 SVGAGI. The V and J ends lost 6 bases and 0 bases respectively, with 9 bases between them. CDR3 sequence reads: CASSKGHSGNTIYF. The CDR3 DNA reads as TGTGCCAGCAGCAAGGGACACTCTGGAAACACCATATATTTT.

The chain links TRBV12-5 to TRBJ1-1; 9 bases align to TRBD1. Germline CDR1 reads LGHNT; CDR2 reads FRNRAP. The trim removed 6 bases at V and 1 base at J, leaving 3 bases unmatched. CDR3 length: 14 amino acids. CDR3 protein: CASGKGQGNTEAFF. CDR3 nucleotide sequence: TGTGCTAGTGGCAAGGGACAGGGGAACACTGAAGCTTTCTTT.

This clone was recorded only once. The chain uses TRBV5-1 and TRBJ1-1; the D gene is possibly TRBD1 (5 bases). V gave up 0 bases and J gave up 3 bases, with 9 bases separating them. Per germline, CDR1 SGHRS and CDR2 YFSETQ. The CDR3 has 14 residues. The chain's CDR3 is CASSLVLGHTEAFF. CDR3 DNA: TGCGCCAGCAGCTTGGTACTGGGGCACACTGAAGCTTTCTTT.

The chain's CDR3 is CSVQQGADSPLHF. The CDR3 region has the DNA TGCAGCGTTCAACAGGGTGCAGATTCACCCCTCCACTTT. This chain connects TRBV29-1 to TRBJ1-6, with D tentatively TRBD1 (6 bases). The germline gives CDR1 SQVTM, CDR2 ANQGSEA. V was cut by 5 bases and J by 8 bases, with 13 bases left in between. The CDR3 is made up of 13 amino acids.

V is TRBV12-5 and J is TRBJ2-1; 10 bases line up with TRBD1. From germline, CDR1 is LGHNT and CDR2 FRNRAP. The length of the CDR3 is 17 residues. The V segment lost 0 bases and the J segment 8 bases; nucleotides outside the gene matches: 10. CDR3 nucleotide sequence: TGTGCTAGTGGTTTGGTACTTGGACAGGGGGAGAGTCATGAGCAGTTCTTC. Its protein product is CASGLVLGQGESHEQFF. The variable domain in full, completed from reference TRBV12-5 and TRBJ2-1, reads DARVTQTPRHKVTEMGQEVTMRCQPILGHNTVFWYRQTMMQGLELLAYFRNRAPLDDSGMPKDRFSAEMPDATLATLKIQPSEPRDSAVYFCASGLVLGQGESHEQFFGPGTRLTVL.

This chain links TRBV5-1 with TRBJ2-5, with 8 positions matching TRBD1. The CDR3 length is 13 residues. Germline CDR1 and CDR2: SGHRS and YFSETQ. V lost 5 bases, J lost 3 bases, and 3 bases stayed unmatched. CDR3 DNA sequence: TGCGCCAGCAGACCGGACAGGGAAGAGACCCAGTACTTC. It codes for CASRPDREETQYF.

The chain couples TRBV5-4 to TRBJ2-3; D gene unclear. Germline lookup yields CDR1 SGHNT and CDR2 YYREEE (reference sequence). The CDR3 contains 14 residues. V dropped 0 bases and J dropped 4 bases, with 9 bases sitting between them. CDR3 sequence reads: CASSLVQYADTQYF. In nucleotides, the CDR3 is TGTGCCAGCAGCTTGGTACAGTATGCAGATACGCAGTATTTT.

The chain couples TRBV28 to TRBJ1-1; the match to TRBD1 covers 8 bases. This CDR3 has 16 amino acids. The J segment lost 0 bases and the V segment lost 4 bases, leaving 7 bases of the junction unmatched. The germline V gene encodes CDR1 MDHEN and CDR2 SYDVKM. The CDR3 region is CASSSGQVYMNTEAFF. The DNA for the CDR3 is TGTGCCAGCAGTTCGGGACAGGTATATATGAACACTGAAGCTTTCTTT.

The chain carries TRBV7-2 and TRBJ2-7; TRBD2 aligns across 10 bases. This CDR3 spans 14 amino acids. Losses at the gene ends were 5 bases for V and 6 bases for J; bases not matched to a gene: 7. Germline V gene data show CDR1 as SGHTA and CDR2 as FQGNSA. CDR3 coding DNA: TGTGCCAGCAGCGGAGGACTAGCGGTGAGCGAGCAGTACTTC. Residues: CASSGGLAVSEQYF.

The rearrangement joins TRBV18 to TRBJ2-1; 12 bases are a match to TRBD2. V lost 2 bases and J lost 10; bases outside the gene matches: 6. Per the germline V gene, CDR1 is KGHSH and CDR2 is LQKENI. This CDR3 has 15 residues. CDR3 amino acids: CASSPSSGGAREQFF. DNA for the CDR3: TGTGCCAGCTCACCATCTAGCGGGGGGGCGCGGGAGCAGTTCTTC. The full variable domain, in which reference TRBV18 and TRBJ2-1 provide the parts outside the CDR3, is NAGVMQNPRHLVRRRGQEARLRCSPMKGHSHVYWYRQLPEEGLKFMVYLQKENIIDESGMPKERFSAEFPKEGPSILRIQQVVRGDSAAYFCASSPSSGGAREQFFGPGTRLTVL.